This T cell receptor beta chain appears in the sequencing data of a study of cytomegalovirus exposure and HLA in healthy donors (dated by TCRdb to 2015 to 2018). About the study as a whole: According to a later analysis, one platform produced both the roughly 120 validation repertoires and the approximately 600 repertoires of the first cohort. Along with the approximately 670-subject first cohort, a separate validation cohort of around 120 different subjects was used. High-throughput TCR immunosequencing, statistical association of individual TCRs with disease status, and machine learning were combined to predict cytomegalovirus infection status. The study aimed to test whether cataloging public T cell receptors could reveal signatures of past pathogen exposure. Results and caveats for the whole study, not just this receptor: The study gave a list of 150 to 200 TCR beta chains associated with cytomegalovirus. A few of the identified cytomegalovirus-associated TCR beta chains were confirmed in vitro to be specific for cytomegalovirus antigens. Subsequent analysis determined that TCRs grouped into clusters in the first cohort also showed a tendency toward co-occurrence across the approximately 120 validation repertoires, and approximately 93% of cluster scores exceeded 0. According to the authors, the approach could potentially be generalized to other disease states and immunological phenotypes. Most TCR sequences were seen in very few donors, while some public TCRs were found in many individuals. A later analysis lacked HLA typing for the validation cohort, so it scored co-occurrence in that cohort across all 130 or so repertoires. Cytomegalovirus status was reported to be diagnosed by the classifier with high specificity and sensitivity in both the original and validation cohorts.

In the case of this clone: No cognate antigen has been identified for it. It has no much larger one-base neighbor in the sample; base qualities were not kept.

The donors belonged to the validation cohort of roughly 120 subjects, which was separate from the roughly 670-subject first cohort. Germline trimming: 7 bases from V, 6 bases from J; junction bases outside gene matches: 6. Its CDR3 holds 12 amino acids, cysteine through phenylalanine. Here the CDR3 DNA is all that survives: 36 bases in frame from base 1. The germline V gene (reference sequence) sets CDR1 to GTSNPN and CDR2 to SVGIG. Libraries were made using the immunoSEQ multiplex PCR assay. The original methods were these. To diagnose cytomegalovirus status from the catalog of TCR beta chain sequences, a statistical classification framework was built. Entries here come from immuneACCESS through TCRdb and include only in-frame sequences with V and J called. Some clones fail to appear in such tables; in the studies checked, an unresolved V gene covers under half of the shortfall, and the cause of the remainder is unknown. That table furnishes V, J and clone size, whereas the DNA furnished D and trimming. In this sample the table shows about 150,000 clones, 80% to 90% of which occur a single time. The ten most abundant clones make up 20% to 25% of the sample.

The sample taken for sequencing was PBMCs. The TCR sequence derives from a man aged 18 to 30 in good health and CMV-seropositive. This sequence uses TRBV30 and TRBJ2-1, and 7 bases in between align with TRBD2. The DNA sequence is given as TGTGCCTTTTCGGGACTACCCAATGAGCAGTTCTTC. Its translation is CAFSGLPNEQFF.